This T cell receptor beta chain was found in a study of PD-1 blockade in mismatch repair-deficient tumors. On this clone: Its specificity is unknown.

The repertoire was sequenced with immunoSEQ multiplex PCR; TCRdb's copy has only in-frame clones and lacks some. The data contain about 79,000 clones, about four fifths of them singletons. Regarding the study as a whole: Tumor-resident clones, often absent from pretreatment blood, expanded after pembrolizumab and then contracted.

Losses at the gene ends were 0 bases for V and 6 bases for J; bases not matched to a gene: 8. This CDR3 has 17 residues. CDR1 is SGHNT, CDR2 YYREEE, per germline (reference sequence). The rearrangement joins TRBV5-4 to TRBJ2-1, with 11 bases matching TRBD2. This receptor was obtained from an adult with mismatch repair-deficient cancer. The starting material was peripheral blood, obtained 44 weeks after starting pembrolizumab. As DNA, the CDR3 is TGTGCCAGCAGCTTGGTACGGTTTAGCGGGAGGGCCAATGAGCAGTTCTTC. It translates to CASSLVRFSGRANEQFF.